This T cell receptor beta chain comes out of a study of T-cell memory formation after mild COVID-19 (dated by TCRdb to about 2021). For the study in its entirety: Most TCR sequence clusters were specific to one of the two donors. T-cell clones expanding and contracting after mild COVID-19 in a couple of donors were tracked by longitudinal TCRalpha and TCRbeta repertoire sequencing. The cohort was made up of two young adult volunteers, one female and one male, who were previously healthy.

Here is what the overall study found, with its caveats: The study covered only a couple of mild cases, and larger cohorts including severe cases with pre-infection samples were considered necessary. SARS-CoV-2 specificity of the second-wave clones peaking on day 37 was not confirmed. The detection of some responding clones in pre-infection memory suggests that pre-existing cross-reactive memory T cells joined the SARS-CoV-2 response. Clones contracting from day 15 to 85 had balanced CD4/CD8 phenotypes, while a second wave expanding from day 15 to 37 was biased towards CD4+. Contracting CD4+ clones were found mainly in CM and EM memory subsets, while CD8+ clones were enriched in EMRA.

This clonotype showed up just a few times. The clone's antigen remains unknown. No qualities accompany the bases; no much larger clone lies one base away. The instrument was an Illumina NovaSeq 6000. TCRalpha and TCRbeta cDNA libraries were constructed by 5'RACE with constant-segment primers, with sample barcodes and unique molecular identifiers being introduced. RNA was extracted from every sample with Trizol reagent. Amplification of the libraries took two PCR steps, and the second step added a second sample barcode plus Illumina TruSeq adapters. Libraries were sequenced on an Illumina NovaSeq with 2 x 150 bp paired-end reads. In the original analysis: Reads were demultiplexed and collapsed into UMI-guided consensus sequences with migec v1.2.7. Using mixcr v2.1.11, the UMI consensuses were aligned to TRA and TRB V and J templates and assembled into clonotypes. A clonotype was counted as expanded or contracted only when both edgeR and NoisET called the clonotype significant, with the noise models trained on biological replicates. edgeR calls used a false discovery rate-adjusted p below 0.01 and a log2 fold-change threshold of 1. As an exploratory analysis of dynamics, max-normalized trajectories of the 1000 most abundant clonotypes were examined with PCA combined with hierarchical clustering. The CD4 or CD8 phenotype of responding clones was assigned using the separately sequenced CD4+ and CD8+ repertoires. The public reads were quality trimmed at Q25 with fastp and then assembled into clones with MiXCR by TCRdb, keeping productive beta chains. CDR3 protein duplicates are merged, each entry listing the most common genes and DNA. TCRdb, not the original authors, processed these V and J calls. The sample includes under 450,000 distinct CDR3 sequences, with approximately 22% observed a single time. Clones ranked in the top ten supply 21% of the sample.

The CDR3 runs 13 amino acids, cysteine and phenylalanine included. CDR3 DNA is the only sequence kept; it has 39 bases, read in frame from the first base. The junction shows trimming of 1 base on V and 8 bases on J, plus 13 bases between the germline ends. The germline V gene (reference sequence) sets CDR1 to DFQATT and CDR2 to SNEGSKA. PBMCs were isolated by Ficoll-Paque density gradient centrifugation. The sequenced sample consisted of PBMCs or a T cell subset sorted from them (not recorded which). This clonotype originated in a young man who had mild COVID-19 (a few samples of this study predate the infection). The sample titles of this study are shuffled in the database, so cell type and time point are left out; the donor was told from shared clones. Rearrangement joined TRBV20-1 to TRBJ2-3; TRBD1 could be the D gene, as 5 bases match. In nucleotides, the sequence is TGCAGTGCTAGAGGGACACCCCCGGGTACGCAGTATTTT. It specifies CSARGTPPGTQYF.